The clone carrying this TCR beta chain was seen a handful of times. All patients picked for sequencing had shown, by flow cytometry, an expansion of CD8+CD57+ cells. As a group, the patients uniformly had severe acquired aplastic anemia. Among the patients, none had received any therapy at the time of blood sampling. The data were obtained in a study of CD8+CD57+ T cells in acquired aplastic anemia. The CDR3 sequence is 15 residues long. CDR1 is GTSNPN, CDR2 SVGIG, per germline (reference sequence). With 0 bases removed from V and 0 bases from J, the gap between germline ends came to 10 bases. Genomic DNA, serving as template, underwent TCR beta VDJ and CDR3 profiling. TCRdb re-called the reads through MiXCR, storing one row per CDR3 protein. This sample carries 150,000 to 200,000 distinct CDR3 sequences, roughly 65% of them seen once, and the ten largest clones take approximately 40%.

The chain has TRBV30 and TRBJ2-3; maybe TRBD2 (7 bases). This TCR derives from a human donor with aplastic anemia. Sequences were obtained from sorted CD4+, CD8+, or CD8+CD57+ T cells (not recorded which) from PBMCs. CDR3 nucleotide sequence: TGTGCCTGGAGTGTGGGGGGGGCCAGCACAGATACGCAGTATTTT. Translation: CAWSVGGASTDTQYF. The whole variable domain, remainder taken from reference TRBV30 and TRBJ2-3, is SQTIHQWPATLVQPVGSPLSLECTVEGTSNPNLYWYRQAAGRGLQLLFYSVGIGQISSEVPQNLSASRPQDRQFILSSKKLLLSDSGFYLCAWSVGGASTDTQYFGPGTRLTVL.